The 9 T cell receptor beta chains reported below all come from one sample, sequenced in a study of blood T cell repertoires in COVID-19. This table comes from immunoSEQ multiplex PCR, and its TCRdb copy is limited to in-frame clones, with some not included. The sample carries nearly 200,000 clones, roughly 90% recorded once. Sequencing was performed on PBMCs or T cells enriched from blood (not recorded which). All receptors come from a young woman who had recovered from COVID-19.

This chain connects TRBV6-1 to TRBJ2-7; D possibly corresponds to TRBD1 (6 bases). This CDR3 is 16 amino acids long. Germline V lookup: CDR1 MNHNS, CDR2 SASEGT. V lost 0 bases and J lost 4, with 16 bases in between. CDR3: CASSEARVLGAYEQYF. In DNA, the CDR3 is TGTGCCAGCAGTGAAGCGAGGGTATTGGGGGCTTACGAGCAGTACTTC.

V is TRBV5-8 and J is TRBJ1-2; maybe TRBD1 (6 bases). This CDR3 is 14 amino acids long. Looked up from germline, CDR1 is SGHTS and CDR2 is YDEGEE. V lost 0 bases and J lost 0, with 6 bases in between. The CDR3 loop reads CASSLGQANYGYTF. The CDR3 DNA follows: TGTGCCAGCAGCTTGGGACAGGCTAACTATGGCTACACCTTC.

For the CDR3, the DNA is TGTGCCAGCAGCAGAAGACAGGTTTGGTCCTACGAGCAGTACTTC. It specifies CASSRRQVWSYEQYF. This chain uses TRBV11-2 with TRBJ2-7, with a weak D call TRBD1 (6 bases). This CDR3 spans 15 amino acids. Germline CDR1 is SGHAT and CDR2 is FQNNGV. Between the trimmed V and J ends, which lost 5 bases and 1 base, there was a span of 15 bases.

The chain uses TRBV6-5 and TRBJ1-5; perhaps TRBD1 as D (5 bases). This CDR3 spans 15 amino acids. Trimming removed 2 bases from V and 4 bases from J, with 12 bases in between. Germline assignment: CDR1 MNHEY and CDR2 SVGAGI. This CDR3 reads CASSYGSGGNQPQHF. As DNA, the CDR3 is TGTGCCAGCAGTTACGGGTCCGGGGGAAATCAGCCCCAGCATTTT.

This clone was recorded only once. The chain employs TRBV5-6 and TRBJ2-3; possible D gene TRBD2, 5 bases. With 5 bases removed from V and 2 bases from J, the gap between germline ends came to 9 bases. Germline-derived CDR1 and CDR2 are SGHDT and YYEEEE. The CDR3 is 13 residues long. CDR3 region: CASSRDYTDTQYF. DNA of the CDR3: TGTGCCAGCAGTAGAGACTACACAGATACGCAGTATTTT.

The rearrangement joins TRBV6-5 to TRBJ1-4, with D perhaps matching TRBD1 (6 bases). Between the trimmed V and J ends, which lost 6 bases and 4 bases, there was a span of 12 bases. This CDR3 comprises 14 residues. Germline loops: CDR1 MNHEY, CDR2 SVGAGI. In nucleotides, the CDR3 is TGTGCCAGCAGGGTGACAGGAATTAATGAAAAACTGTTTTTT. Its protein is CASRVTGINEKLFF.

The J gene is TRBJ1-5, the V gene TRBV28; D is perhaps TRBD1 (5 bases). There are 13 residues in the CDR3. The V and J ends lost 10 bases and 4 bases respectively, with 14 bases between them. Germline CDR1 MDHEN, CDR2 SYDVKM. The CDR3 loop reads CATHRRNNQPQHF. CDR3 coding DNA: TGTGCCACCCACAGGCGAAATAATCAGCCCCAGCATTTT.

The CDR3: CASSQPASRGPNEKLFF. The DNA for the CDR3 is TGCGCCAGCAGCCAACCCGCTAGCAGGGGACCCAATGAAAAACTGTTTTTT. The chain joins TRBV4-1 to TRBJ1-4; TRBD1 is a possible D gene (6 bases). The CDR3 is made up of 17 amino acids. Trimming left V 2 bases short and J 5 bases short, with 18 bases between. In germline, CDR1 is MGHRA, CDR2 YSYEKL.

This clone was recorded only once. The V gene is TRBV7-2, the J gene TRBJ1-5; a weak D match, TRBD1 (6 bases). Trimming took 5 bases from V and 7 from J, leaving 21 bases between them. CDR1 SGHTA and CDR2 FQGNSA come from the germline V gene. This CDR3 is 16 amino acids long. The CDR3: CASSPGGRGALQPQHF. CDR3 coding DNA: TGTGCCAGCAGCCCGGGGGGGAGGGGGGCCTTGCAGCCCCAGCATTTT.